This T cell receptor (beta chain) was found in a study of blood T cell repertoires in COVID-19. In the study overall: Samples came from the United States, Italy and Spain, spanning acute and convalescent COVID-19. T cells, B-cell-depleted T cells, or PBMCs supplied cDNA or gDNA.

Produced via immunoSEQ multiplex PCR; TCRdb's table is partial and in-frame only. The sample shows 160,000 or so clones, more than 80% of them seen only once. The material sequenced was peripheral blood. This TCR was recovered from a man aged 60-69 years with acute or convalescent COVID-19.

For the CDR3, the DNA is TGTGCCAGCAGCGTAGCTCGAGGCTATGGCTACACCTTC. Amino acids: CASSVARGYGYTF. The genes are TRBV9 and TRBJ1-2; D ambiguous. Trimming took 0 bases from V and 4 from J, leaving 7 bases between them. The CDR3 contains 13 residues. Germline V CDR1 and CDR2: SGDLS, YYNGEE.